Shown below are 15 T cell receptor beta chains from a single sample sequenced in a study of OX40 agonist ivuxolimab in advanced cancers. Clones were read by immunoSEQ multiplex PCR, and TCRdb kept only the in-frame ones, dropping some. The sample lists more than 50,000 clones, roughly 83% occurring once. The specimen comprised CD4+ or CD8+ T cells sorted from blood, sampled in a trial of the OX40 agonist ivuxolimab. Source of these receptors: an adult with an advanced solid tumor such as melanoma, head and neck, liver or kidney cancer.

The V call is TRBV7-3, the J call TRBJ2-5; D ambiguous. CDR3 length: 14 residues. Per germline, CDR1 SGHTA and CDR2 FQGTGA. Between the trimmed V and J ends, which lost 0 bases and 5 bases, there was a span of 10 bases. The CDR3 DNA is TGTGCCAGCAGCTTAACGGGAAGCTGGGAGACCCAGTACTTC. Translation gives CASSLTGSWETQYF.

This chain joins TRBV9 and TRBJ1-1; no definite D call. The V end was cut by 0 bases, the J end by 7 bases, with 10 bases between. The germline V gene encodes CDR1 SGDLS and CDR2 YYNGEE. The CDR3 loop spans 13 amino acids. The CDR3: CASSVEGGGEAFF. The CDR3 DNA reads TGTGCCAGCAGCGTAGAGGGAGGTGGTGAAGCTTTCTTT.

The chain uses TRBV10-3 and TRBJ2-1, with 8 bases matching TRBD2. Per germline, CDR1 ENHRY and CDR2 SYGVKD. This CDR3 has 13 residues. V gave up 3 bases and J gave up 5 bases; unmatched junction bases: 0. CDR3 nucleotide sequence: TGTGCCATCAGTGATAGCGGGAACAATGAGCAGTTCTTC. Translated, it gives CAISDSGNNEQFF.

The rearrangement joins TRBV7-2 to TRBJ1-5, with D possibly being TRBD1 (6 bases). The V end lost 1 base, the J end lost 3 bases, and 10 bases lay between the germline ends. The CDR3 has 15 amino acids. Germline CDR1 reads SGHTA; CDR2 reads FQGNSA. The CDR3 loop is CASSLVGGLNQPQHF. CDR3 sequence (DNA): TGTGCCAGCAGCTTAGTGGGGGGGCTCAATCAGCCCCAGCATTTT.

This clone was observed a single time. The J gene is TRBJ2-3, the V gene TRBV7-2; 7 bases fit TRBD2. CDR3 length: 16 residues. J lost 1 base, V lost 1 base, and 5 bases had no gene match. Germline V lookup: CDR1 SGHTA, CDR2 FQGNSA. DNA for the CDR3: TGTGCCAGCAGCTTAGTTTTAACTAGCGGCACAGATACGCAGTATTTT. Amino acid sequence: CASSLVLTSGTDTQYF.

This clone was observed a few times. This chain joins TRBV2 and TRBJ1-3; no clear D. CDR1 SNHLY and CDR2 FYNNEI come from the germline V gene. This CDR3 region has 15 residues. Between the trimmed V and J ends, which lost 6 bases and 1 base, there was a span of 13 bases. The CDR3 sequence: CASRDLGHSGNTIYF. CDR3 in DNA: TGTGCCAGCAGGGACCTAGGGCATTCTGGAAACACCATATATTTT.

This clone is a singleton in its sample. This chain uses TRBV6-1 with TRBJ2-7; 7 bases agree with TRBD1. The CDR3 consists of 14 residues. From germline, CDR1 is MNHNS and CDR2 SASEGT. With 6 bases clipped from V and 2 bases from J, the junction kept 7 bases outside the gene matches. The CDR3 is CASSLSGTAYEQYF. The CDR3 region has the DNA TGTGCCAGCAGCCTATCCGGGACAGCCTACGAGCAGTACTTC.

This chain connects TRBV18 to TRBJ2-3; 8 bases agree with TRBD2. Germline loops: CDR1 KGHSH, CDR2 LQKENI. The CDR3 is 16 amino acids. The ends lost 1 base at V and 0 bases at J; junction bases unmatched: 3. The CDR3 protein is CASSPRSGGSTDTQYF. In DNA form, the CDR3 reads TGTGCCAGCTCACCACGGAGCGGGGGAAGCACAGATACGCAGTATTTT.

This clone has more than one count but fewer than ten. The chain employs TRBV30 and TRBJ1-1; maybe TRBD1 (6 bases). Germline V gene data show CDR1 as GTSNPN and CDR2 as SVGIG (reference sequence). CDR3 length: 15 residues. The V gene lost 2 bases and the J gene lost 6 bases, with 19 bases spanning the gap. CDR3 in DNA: TGTGCCTGGAGTTCCCCTGGGGGGGGCCTCGCTGAAGCTTTCTTT. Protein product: CAWSSPGGGLAEAFF.

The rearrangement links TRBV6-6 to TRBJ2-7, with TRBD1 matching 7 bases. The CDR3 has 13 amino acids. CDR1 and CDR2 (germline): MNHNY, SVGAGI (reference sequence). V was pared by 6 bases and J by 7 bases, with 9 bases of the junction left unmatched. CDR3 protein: CASSLPQGEEQYF. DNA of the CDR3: TGTGCCAGCAGCCTACCCCAGGGGGAAGAGCAGTACTTC.

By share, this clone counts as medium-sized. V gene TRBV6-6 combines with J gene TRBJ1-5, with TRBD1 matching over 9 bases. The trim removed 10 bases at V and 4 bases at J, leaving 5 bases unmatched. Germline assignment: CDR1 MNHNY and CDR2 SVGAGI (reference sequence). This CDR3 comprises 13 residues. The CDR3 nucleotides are TGTGCCACCTTAGGACAGGGGAATCAGCCCCAGCATTTT. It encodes CATLGQGNQPQHF.

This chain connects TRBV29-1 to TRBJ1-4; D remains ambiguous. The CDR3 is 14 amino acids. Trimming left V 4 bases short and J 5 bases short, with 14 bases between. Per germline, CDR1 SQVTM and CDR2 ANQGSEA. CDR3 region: CSVALGLGNEKLFF. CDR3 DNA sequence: TGCAGCGTTGCCCTGGGGTTGGGGAATGAAAAACTGTTTTTT.

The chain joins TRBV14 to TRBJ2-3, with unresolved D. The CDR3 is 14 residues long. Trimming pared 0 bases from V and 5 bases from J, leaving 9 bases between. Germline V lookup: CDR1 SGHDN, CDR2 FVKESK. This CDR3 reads CASSQDIGVDTQYF. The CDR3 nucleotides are TGTGCCAGCAGCCAAGATATAGGAGTAGATACGCAGTATTTT.

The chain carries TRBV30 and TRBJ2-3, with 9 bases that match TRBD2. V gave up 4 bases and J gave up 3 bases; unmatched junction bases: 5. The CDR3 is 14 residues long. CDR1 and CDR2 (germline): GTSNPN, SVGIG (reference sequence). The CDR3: CAWNPGLATDTQYF. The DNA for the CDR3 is TGTGCCTGGAACCCGGGACTAGCTACAGATACGCAGTATTTT.

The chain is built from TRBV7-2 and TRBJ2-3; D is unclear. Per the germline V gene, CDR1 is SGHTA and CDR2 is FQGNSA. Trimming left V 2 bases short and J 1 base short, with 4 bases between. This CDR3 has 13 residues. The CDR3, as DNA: TGTGCCAGCAGCTTAAAGGGCACAGATACGCAGTATTTT. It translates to CASSLKGTDTQYF.